Included here is one T cell receptor (beta chain) sequence, with context. What it binds is unknown. CDR3 length: 16 residues. Germline V gene lookup returns CDR1 LNHNV and CDR2 YYDKDF (reference sequence). The V end was cut by 4 bases, the J end by 1 base, with 17 bases between. These data belong to a study of T cells in localized non-small cell lung cancer. Broader study findings: Prolonged overall survival went with higher T cell density in the blood. Appearing in adjacent lung were a median roughly 60 of the top 100 tumor clones. The tumor had only one region sequenced, so heterogeneity remains possible. Tumor showed lower T cell clonality than uninvolved adjacent lung, where it was highest.

TCRdb's table, derived via immunoSEQ multiplex PCR, lists solely in-frame clones and lacks some. The sample contains 25,000 to 30,000 clones, around 90% of which appear only once. The sample in question was peripheral blood, obtained before any cancer treatment. The chain uses TRBV15 and TRBJ2-7, with D maybe TRBD2 (6 bases). This clonotype originated in a woman between 18 and 50 years old with stage I lung adenocarcinoma. CDR3 sequence: CATSNSRREDSYEQYF. For the CDR3, the DNA is TGTGCCACCAGCAATTCTAGGAGGGAGGATTCCTACGAGCAGTACTTC.